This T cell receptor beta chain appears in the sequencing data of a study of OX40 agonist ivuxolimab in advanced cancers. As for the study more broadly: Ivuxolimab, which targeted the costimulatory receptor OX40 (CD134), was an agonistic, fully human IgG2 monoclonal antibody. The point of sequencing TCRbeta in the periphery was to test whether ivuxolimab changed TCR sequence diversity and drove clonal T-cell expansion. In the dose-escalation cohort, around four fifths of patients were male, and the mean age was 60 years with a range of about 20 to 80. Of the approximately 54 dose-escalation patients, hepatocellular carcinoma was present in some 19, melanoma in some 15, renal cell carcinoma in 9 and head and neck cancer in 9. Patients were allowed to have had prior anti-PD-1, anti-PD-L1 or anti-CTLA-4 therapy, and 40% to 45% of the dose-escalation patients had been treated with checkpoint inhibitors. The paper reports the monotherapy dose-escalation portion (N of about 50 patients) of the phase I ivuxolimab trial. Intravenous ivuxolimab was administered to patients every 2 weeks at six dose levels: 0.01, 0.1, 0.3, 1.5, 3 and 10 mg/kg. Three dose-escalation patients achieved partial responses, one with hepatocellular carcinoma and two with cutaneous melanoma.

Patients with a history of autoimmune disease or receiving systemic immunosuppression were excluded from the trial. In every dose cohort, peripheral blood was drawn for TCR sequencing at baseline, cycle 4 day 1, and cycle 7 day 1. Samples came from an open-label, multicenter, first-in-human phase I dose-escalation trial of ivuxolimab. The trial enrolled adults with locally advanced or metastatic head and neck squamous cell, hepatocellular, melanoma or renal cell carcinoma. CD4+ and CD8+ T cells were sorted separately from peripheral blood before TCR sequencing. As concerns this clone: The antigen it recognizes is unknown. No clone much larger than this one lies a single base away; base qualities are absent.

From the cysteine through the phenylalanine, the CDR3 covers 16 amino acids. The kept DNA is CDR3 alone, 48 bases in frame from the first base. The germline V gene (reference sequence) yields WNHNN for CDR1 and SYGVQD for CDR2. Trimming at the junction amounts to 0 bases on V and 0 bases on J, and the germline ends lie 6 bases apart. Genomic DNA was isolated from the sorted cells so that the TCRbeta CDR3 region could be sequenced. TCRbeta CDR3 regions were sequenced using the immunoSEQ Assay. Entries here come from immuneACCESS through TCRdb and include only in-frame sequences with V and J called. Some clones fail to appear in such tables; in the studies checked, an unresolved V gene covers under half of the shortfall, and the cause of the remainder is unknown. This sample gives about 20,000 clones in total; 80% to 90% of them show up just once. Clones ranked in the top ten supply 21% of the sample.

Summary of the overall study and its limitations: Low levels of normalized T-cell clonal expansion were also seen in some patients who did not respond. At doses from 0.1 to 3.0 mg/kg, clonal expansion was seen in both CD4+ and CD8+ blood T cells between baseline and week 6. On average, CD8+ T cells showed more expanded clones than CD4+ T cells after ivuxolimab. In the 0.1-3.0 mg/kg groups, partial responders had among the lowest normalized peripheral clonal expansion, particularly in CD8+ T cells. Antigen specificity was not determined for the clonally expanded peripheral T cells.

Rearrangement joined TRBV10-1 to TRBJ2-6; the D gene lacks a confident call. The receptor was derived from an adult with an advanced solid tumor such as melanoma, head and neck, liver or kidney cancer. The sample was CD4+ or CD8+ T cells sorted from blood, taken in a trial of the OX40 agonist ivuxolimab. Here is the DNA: TGCGCCAGCAGTGAGTCGGGAACCTCTGGGGCCAACGTCCTGACTTTC. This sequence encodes CASSESGTSGANVLTF.